This T cell receptor (beta chain) was captured by sequencing in a study of cytomegalovirus exposure and HLA in healthy donors. Primers included in the PCR were 60 Vbeta and 13 Jbeta primers. The method was immunoSEQ multiplex PCR; TCRdb's version includes in-frame clones alone and lacks a portion of them. The data show around 90,000 clones, with about two thirds seen just once and about 2.3% held by the top ten. Between the trimmed V and J ends, which lost 5 bases and 0 bases, there was a span of 14 bases. Germline V gene sequence: CDR1 SEHNR, CDR2 FQNEAQ (reference sequence). CDR3 length: 17 amino acids. This clone has more than one count but fewer than ten. No antigen is known for it. Study results and caveats: The availability of immune exposure information extended only to CMV serostatus. A later analysis showed TCR association rates differing by HLA locus, peaking at DRB1 and lowest at HLA-C.

Those who donated were healthy bone marrow donors. The sequence derives from a human donor in good health. The rearrangement joins TRBV7-9 to TRBJ1-6; a possible D gene is TRBD1 (5 bases). The sample comprised PBMCs. Here the CDR3 DNA reads TGTGCCAGCAGCCCAAGGACAATAAGCTCCTATAATTCACCCCTCCACTTT. It specifies CASSPRTISSYNSPLHF.